The text below deals with one T cell receptor beta chain. Its antigen is unidentified. Data came from immunoSEQ multiplex PCR; TCRdb stores just in-frame clones and leaves some out. The table shows approximately 97,000 clones, with about 91% occurring only once. No infections or other immune events were documented during collection. This entry belongs to a study of identifying expanded T cells in peripheral blood. Study findings and constraints: Technical replicates showed about 1.1 changed clones; approximately 2 weeks about 16.4; four weeks 19. Across healthy donors, higher total template counts meant significantly greater approximately 2-week count variance.

What was sequenced was blood. This sequence originates from a person aged 18-70 years in good health.

This chain's CDR3 is CSVPPRVGDDTQYF. For the CDR3, the DNA is TGCAGCGTCCCCCCCCGGGTGGGGGATGATACGCAGTATTTT. V gene TRBV29-1 combines with J gene TRBJ2-3; the D call may be TRBD1 or TRBD2 (5 bases each). Trimming stripped 6 bases from V and 6 bases from J, with 19 bases between. Germline V gene lookup returns CDR1 SQVTM and CDR2 ANQGSEA. This CDR3 region has 14 residues.